Presented here are 15 T cell receptor beta chains from one specimen sequenced in a study of T cells in Graves' hyperthyroidism and ophthalmopathy. TCR beta CDR3 regions were amplified from RNA. First-round RT-PCR of the TCR CDR3 relied on the HTBI primer set. TCRdb redid the calling of the multiplex PCR reads with MiXCR, one entry per CDR3 protein. The table shows roughly 500,000 distinct CDR3 sequences, with about half occurring only once. What was sequenced was peripheral blood or thyroid tissue (not recorded which). All receptors derive from an adult woman with Graves' disease, either hyperthyroidism or ophthalmopathy (not recorded which).

About this clonotype: At one boundary the junction diverges from the germline segment, which might be a read error. The genes are TRBV7-3 and TRBJ2-3; maybe TRBD2 (5 bases). The CDR3 spans 13 residues. Germline values: CDR1 SGHTA, CDR2 FQGTGA. CDR3 loop: CANSWGGTDTQYF. The CDR3 DNA is TGTGCCAACAGCTGGGGAGGCACAGATACGCAGTATTTT.

This clonotype has just one count. The CDR3 loop reads CSVVGQGLIHEQYF. As DNA, the CDR3 is TGCAGCGTTGTTGGGCAGGGGTTAATCCACGAGCAGTACTTC. The chain combines TRBV29-1 with TRBJ2-7; D is possibly TRBD1 (6 bases). V gave up 4 bases and J gave up 5 bases, with 18 bases separating them. Per the germline V gene, CDR1 is SQVTM and CDR2 is ANQGSEA. The CDR3 contains 14 residues.

The chain carries TRBV9 and TRBJ1-6; weak D call: TRBD1 (6 bases). V was shortened by 0 bases and J by 7 bases, with 14 bases between the two germline ends. The CDR3 extends over 16 amino acids. Germline V gene lookup returns CDR1 SGDLS and CDR2 YYNGEE. For the CDR3, the DNA is TGTGCCAGCAGCGTAGGGCAAGCAGGGGACAATTCACCCCTCCACTTT. Encoded protein: CASSVGQAGDNSPLHF.

This clonotype was recorded once. A much larger clone differs by one base, so this may be a read error. The chain uses TRBV6-5 and TRBJ1-1; D is possibly TRBD1 (6 bases). This CDR3 region has 13 residues. V was shortened by 0 bases and J by 6 bases, with 8 bases between the two germline ends. CDR1 and CDR2 from the germline V gene are MNHEY and SVGAGI. The DNA for the CDR3 is TGTGCCAGCAGTTACTCGGGGGCCGCTGAAGCTTTCTTT. Protein sequence: CASSYSGAAEAFF.

The V gene is TRBV7-8, the J gene TRBJ1-5, with D hard to call. This CDR3 spans 14 amino acids. V gave up 5 bases and J gave up 2 bases, with 10 bases separating them. CDR1 is SGHVS and CDR2 is FQNEAQ in the germline V gene. The CDR3 loop is CASSPAPGNQPQHF. The CDR3 DNA reads as TGTGCCAGCAGCCCGGCCCCCGGCAATCAGCCCCAGCATTTT.

The V call is TRBV7-8, the J call TRBJ2-5, with 7 nucleotides matching TRBD1. Trimming removed 5 bases from V and 2 bases from J; junction bases left unmatched: 14. There are 17 residues in the CDR3. Germline V CDR1 and CDR2: SGHVS, FQNEAQ. CDR3 DNA sequence: TGTGCCAGCAGCATAAGGAGAATAGGGGGCAGGCAAGAGACCCAGTACTTC. It specifies CASSIRRIGGRQETQYF.

This chain links TRBV20-1 with TRBJ1-3; possible D gene TRBD1, 5 bases. This CDR3 comprises 12 residues. Germline assignment: CDR1 DFQATT and CDR2 SNEGSKA (reference sequence). V dropped 6 bases and J dropped 8 bases, with 14 bases sitting between them. In DNA, the CDR3 is TGCAGTGCACACGCCGGGGCAGACACCATATATTTT. The encoded protein is CSAHAGADTIYF.

The rearrangement joins TRBV10-3 to TRBJ1-5, with a weak D call TRBD1 (5 bases). The CDR3 has 15 residues. Trimming took 11 bases from V and 7 from J, leaving 24 bases between them. Germline CDR1 reads ENHRY; CDR2 reads SYGVKD. CDR3 region: CALCESTGGAQPQHF. CDR3 nucleotide sequence: TGTGCCCTCTGTGAGTCAACGGGAGGGGCCCAGCCCCAGCATTTT.

This clonotype occurred many times. The rearrangement uses TRBV7-3 and TRBJ2-2; weak D call: TRBD1 (6 bases). The CDR3 covers 14 residues. Germline V lookup: CDR1 SGHTA, CDR2 FQGTGA. The V and J ends lost 5 bases and 4 bases respectively, with 11 bases between them. The CDR3 loop reads CASSPGHSTGELFF. In nucleotides, the CDR3 is TGTGCCAGCAGCCCGGGACATTCCACCGGGGAGCTGTTTTTT.

The chain recombines TRBV20-1 with TRBJ1-2, with D hard to call. The CDR3 has 14 amino acids. With 0 bases removed from V and 4 bases from J, the gap between germline ends came to 12 bases. Germline V gene sequence: CDR1 DFQATT, CDR2 SNEGSKA (reference sequence). Written as DNA, the CDR3 is TGCAGTGCTAGAGACCGCCTAACGTTCTATGGCTACACCTTC. Translating it yields CSARDRLTFYGYTF.

V is TRBV7-2 and J is TRBJ2-5, with TRBD2 identical over 10 bases. This CDR3 comprises 14 residues. Germline CDR1 and CDR2: SGHTA and FQGNSA. V shed 6 bases and J 1 base; nucleotides not matched to a gene: 2. The chain's CDR3 is CASSTSGTQETQYF. For the CDR3, the DNA is TGTGCCAGCAGTACTAGCGGGACCCAAGAGACCCAGTACTTC.

This chain uses TRBV4-1 with TRBJ1-1; maybe TRBD1 (5 bases). The ends were cut back, 0 bases at V and 5 bases at J, with 10 bases in the middle. Germline V gives CDR1 MGHRA, CDR2 YSYEKL. This CDR3 has 14 amino acids. CDR3 DNA: TGCGCCAGCAGCCAAGAGGTGGGGCATACTGAAGCTTTCTTT. Residues: CASSQEVGHTEAFF.

This clonotype was recorded once. The V gene is TRBV20-1, the J gene TRBJ1-4; weak D call: TRBD1 (6 bases). The germline V gene encodes CDR1 DFQATT and CDR2 SNEGSKA (reference sequence). The CDR3 runs 15 residues. The CDR3 sequence is CAWNDRDIINEKLFF. Here the CDR3 DNA reads TGCGCCTGGAACGACCGGGACATAATTAATGAAAAACTGTTTTTT.

In DNA form, the CDR3 reads TGTGCCATCAGGGTGTCGGGGACAGGGAACACCGGGGAGCTGTTTTTT. Protein product: CAIRVSGTGNTGELFF. V usage is TRBV10-3 and J usage is TRBJ2-2; TRBD1 matches 8 bases. V was pared by 6 bases and J by 1 base, with 7 bases of the junction left unmatched. There are 16 residues in the CDR3. Germline values: CDR1 ENHRY, CDR2 SYGVKD.

The gene calls are TRBV9 and TRBJ2-7; D perhaps matches TRBD1 (5 bases). This CDR3 contains 15 residues. V was shortened by 0 bases and J by 2 bases, with 12 bases between the two germline ends. The germline CDR1 and CDR2 sequences are SGDLS and YYNGEE. CDR3 residues: CASSVGQGSAYEQYF. CDR3 coding DNA: TGTGCCAGCAGCGTAGGCCAGGGTTCCGCCTACGAGCAGTACTTC.